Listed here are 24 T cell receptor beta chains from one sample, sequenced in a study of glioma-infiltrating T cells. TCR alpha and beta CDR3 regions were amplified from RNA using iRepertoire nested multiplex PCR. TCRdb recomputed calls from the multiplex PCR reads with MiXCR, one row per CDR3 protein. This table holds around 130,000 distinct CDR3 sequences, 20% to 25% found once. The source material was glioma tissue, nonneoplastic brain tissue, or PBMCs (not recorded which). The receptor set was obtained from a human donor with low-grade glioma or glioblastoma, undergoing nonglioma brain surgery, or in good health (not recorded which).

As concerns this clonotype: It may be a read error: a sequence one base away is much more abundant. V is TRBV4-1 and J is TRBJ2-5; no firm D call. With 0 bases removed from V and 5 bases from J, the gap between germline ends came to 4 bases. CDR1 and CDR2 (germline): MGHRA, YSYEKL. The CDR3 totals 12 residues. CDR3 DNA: TGCGCCAGCAGCCAAGATCTCGAGACCCAGTACTTC. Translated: CASSQDLETQYF.

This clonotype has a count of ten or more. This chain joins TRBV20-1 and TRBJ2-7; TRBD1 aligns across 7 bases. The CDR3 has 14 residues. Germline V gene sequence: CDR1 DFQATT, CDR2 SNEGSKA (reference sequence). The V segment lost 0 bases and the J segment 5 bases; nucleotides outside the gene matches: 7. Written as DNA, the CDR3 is TGCAGTGCTAGAGACCCGACAGGGAGTGACGAGCAGTACGTC. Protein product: CSARDPTGSDEQYV.

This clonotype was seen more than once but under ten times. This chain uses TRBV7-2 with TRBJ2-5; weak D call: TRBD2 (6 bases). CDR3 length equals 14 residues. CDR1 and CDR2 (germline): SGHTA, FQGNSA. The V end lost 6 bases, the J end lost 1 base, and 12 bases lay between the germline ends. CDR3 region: CASSSGTAQETQYF. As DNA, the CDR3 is TGTGCCAGCAGTTCCGGGACTGCCCAAGAGACCCAGTACTTC.

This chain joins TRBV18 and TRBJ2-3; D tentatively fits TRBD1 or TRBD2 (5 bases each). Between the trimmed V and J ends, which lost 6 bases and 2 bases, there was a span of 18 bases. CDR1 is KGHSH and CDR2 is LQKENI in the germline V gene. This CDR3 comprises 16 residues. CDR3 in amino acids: CASSLARAQNTDTQYF. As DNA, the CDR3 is TGTGCCAGCTCCCTAGCCAGGGCACAGAACACAGATACGCAGTATTTT.

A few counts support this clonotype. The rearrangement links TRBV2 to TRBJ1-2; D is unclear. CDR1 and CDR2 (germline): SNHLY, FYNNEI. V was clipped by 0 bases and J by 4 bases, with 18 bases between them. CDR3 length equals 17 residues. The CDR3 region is CASSEALGNSQSYGYTF. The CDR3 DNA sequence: TGTGCCAGCAGTGAAGCGTTGGGCAATAGCCAATCCTATGGCTACACCTTC.

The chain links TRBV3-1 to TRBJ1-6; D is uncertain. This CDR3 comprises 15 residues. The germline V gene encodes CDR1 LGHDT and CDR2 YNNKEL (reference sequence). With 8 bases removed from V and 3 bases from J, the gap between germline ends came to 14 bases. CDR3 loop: CASRPGENYNSPLHF. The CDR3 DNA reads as TGTGCCAGCCGACCCGGTGAGAACTATAATTCACCCCTCCACTTT.

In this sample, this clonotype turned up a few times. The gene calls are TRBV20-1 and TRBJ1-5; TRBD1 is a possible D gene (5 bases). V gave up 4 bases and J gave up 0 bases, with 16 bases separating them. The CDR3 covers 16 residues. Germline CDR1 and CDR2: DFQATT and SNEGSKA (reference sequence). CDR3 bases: TGCAGTGCTACCAGCCAACGGGGCCTTAGCAATCAGCCCCAGCATTTT. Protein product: CSATSQRGLSNQPQHF.

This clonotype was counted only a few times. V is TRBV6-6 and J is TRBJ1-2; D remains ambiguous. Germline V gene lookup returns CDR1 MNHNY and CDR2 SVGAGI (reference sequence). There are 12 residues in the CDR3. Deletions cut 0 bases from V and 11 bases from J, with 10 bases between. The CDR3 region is CASSYSLGLYTF. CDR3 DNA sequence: TGTGCCAGCAGTTACTCACTAGGCCTGTACACCTTC.

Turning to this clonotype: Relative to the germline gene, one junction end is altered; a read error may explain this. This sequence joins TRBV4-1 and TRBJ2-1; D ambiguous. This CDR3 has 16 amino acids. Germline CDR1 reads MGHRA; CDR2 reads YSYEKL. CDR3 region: CASSQLDIVSSNEQFF. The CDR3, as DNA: TGCGCCAGCAGCCAACTCGACATCGTCTCCTCCAATGAGCAGTTCTTC.

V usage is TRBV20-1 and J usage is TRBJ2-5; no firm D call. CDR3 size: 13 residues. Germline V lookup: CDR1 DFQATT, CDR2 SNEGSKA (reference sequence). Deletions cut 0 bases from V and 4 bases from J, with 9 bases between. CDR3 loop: CSARDDPPETQYF. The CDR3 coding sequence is TGCAGTGCTAGAGATGATCCCCCAGAGACCCAGTACTTC.

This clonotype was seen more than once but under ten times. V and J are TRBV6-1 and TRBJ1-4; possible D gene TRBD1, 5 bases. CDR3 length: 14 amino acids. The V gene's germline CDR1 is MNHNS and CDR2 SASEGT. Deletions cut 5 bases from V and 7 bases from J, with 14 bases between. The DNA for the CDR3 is TGTGCCAGCAGTCGACAGCTACTCGGTGAAAAACTGTTTTTT. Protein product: CASSRQLLGEKLFF.

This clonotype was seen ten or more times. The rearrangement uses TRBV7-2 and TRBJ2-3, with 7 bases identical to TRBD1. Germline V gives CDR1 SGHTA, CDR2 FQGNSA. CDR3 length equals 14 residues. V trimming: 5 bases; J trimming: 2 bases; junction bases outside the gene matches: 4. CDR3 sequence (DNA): TGTGCCAGCAGCGCGACAGGGAACACAGATACGCAGTATTTT. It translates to CASSATGNTDTQYF.

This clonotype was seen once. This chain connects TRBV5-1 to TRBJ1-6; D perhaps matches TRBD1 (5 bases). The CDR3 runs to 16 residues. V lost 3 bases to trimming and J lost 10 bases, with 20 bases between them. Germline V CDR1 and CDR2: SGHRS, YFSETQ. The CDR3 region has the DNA TGCGCCAGCAGCTCAATCTCGACCGGGGCAGGATCACCCCTCCACTTT. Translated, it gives CASSSISTGAGSPLHF.

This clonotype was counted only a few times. For the CDR3, the DNA is TGCAGGACAGGACAGGGAGTAGATACGCAGTATTTT. This encodes CRTGQGVDTQYF. The chain joins TRBV20-1 to TRBJ2-3; the match to TRBD1 covers 8 bases. The CDR3 runs to 12 residues. CDR1 is DFQATT and CDR2 is SNEGSKA in the germline V gene (reference sequence).

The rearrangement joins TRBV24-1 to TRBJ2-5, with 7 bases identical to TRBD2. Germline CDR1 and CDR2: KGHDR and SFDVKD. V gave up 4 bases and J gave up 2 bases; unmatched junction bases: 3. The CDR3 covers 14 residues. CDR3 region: CATSDSGVQETQYF. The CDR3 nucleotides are TGTGCCACCAGTGACAGCGGGGTACAAGAGACCCAGTACTTC.

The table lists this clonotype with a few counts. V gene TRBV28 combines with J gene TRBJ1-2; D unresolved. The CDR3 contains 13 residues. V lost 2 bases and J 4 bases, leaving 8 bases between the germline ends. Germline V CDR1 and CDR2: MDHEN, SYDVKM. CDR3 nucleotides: TGTGCCAGCAGTTTAAAAGGAATCTATGGCTACACCTTC. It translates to CASSLKGIYGYTF.

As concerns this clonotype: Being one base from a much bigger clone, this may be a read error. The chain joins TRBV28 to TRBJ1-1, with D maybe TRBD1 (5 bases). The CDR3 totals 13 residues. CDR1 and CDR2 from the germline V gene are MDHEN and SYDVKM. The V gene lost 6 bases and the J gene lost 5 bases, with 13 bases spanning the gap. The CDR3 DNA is TGTGCCAGCAGAACCCTCCCAGGGACTGAAGCTTTCTTT. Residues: CASRTLPGTEAFF.

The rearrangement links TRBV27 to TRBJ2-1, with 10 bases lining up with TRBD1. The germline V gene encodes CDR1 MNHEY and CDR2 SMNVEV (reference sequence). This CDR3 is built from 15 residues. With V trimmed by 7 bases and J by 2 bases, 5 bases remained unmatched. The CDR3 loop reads CASTTGTGAYNEQFF. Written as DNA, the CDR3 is TGTGCCAGCACCACCGGGACAGGGGCCTACAATGAGCAGTTCTTC.

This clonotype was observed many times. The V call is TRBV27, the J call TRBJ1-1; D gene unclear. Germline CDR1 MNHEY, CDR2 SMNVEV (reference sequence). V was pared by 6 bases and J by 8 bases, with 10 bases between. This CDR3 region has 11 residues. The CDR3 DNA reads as TGTGCCAGCAGGGCAGTGACCGAAGCTTTCTTT. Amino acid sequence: CASRAVTEAFF.

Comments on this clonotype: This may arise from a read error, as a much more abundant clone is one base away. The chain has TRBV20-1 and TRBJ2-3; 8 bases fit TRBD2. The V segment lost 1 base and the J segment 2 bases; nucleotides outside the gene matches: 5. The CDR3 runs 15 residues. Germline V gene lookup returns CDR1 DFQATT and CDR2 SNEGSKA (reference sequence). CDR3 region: CSARGLAWATDTQYF. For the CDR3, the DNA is TGCAGTGCTAGAGGACTAGCGTGGGCCACAGATACGCAGTATTTT.

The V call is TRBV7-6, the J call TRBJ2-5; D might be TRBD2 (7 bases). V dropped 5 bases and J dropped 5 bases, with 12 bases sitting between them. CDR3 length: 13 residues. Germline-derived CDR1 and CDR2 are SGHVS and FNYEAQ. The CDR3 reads CASSPGGFETQYF. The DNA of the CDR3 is TGTGCCAGCAGCCCGGGGGGCTTTGAGACCCAGTACTTC.

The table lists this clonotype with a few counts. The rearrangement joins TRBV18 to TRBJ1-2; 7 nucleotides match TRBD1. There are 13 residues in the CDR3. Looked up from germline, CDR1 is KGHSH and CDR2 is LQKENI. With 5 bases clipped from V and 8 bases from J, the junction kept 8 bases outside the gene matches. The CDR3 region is CASSIDRDLGYTF. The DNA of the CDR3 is TGTGCCAGCTCAATCGACAGGGACCTGGGCTACACCTTC. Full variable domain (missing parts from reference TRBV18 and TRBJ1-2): NAGVMQNPRHLVRRRGQEARLRCSPMKGHSHVYWYRQLPEEGLKFMVYLQKENIIDESGMPKERFSAEFPKEGPSILRIQQVVRGDSAAYFCASSIDRDLGYTFGSGTRLTVV.

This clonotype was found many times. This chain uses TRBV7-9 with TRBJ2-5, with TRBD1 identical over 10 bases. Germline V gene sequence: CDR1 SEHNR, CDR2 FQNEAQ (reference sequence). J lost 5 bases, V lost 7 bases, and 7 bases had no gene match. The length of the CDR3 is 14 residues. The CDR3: CASTDRGLRETQYF. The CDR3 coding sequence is TGTGCCAGCACCGACAGGGGGCTCCGGGAGACCCAGTACTTC. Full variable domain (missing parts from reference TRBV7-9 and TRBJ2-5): DTGVSQNPRHKITKRGQNVTFRCDPISEHNRLYWYRQTLGQGPEFLTYFQNEAQLEKSRLLSDRFSAERPKGSFSTLEIQRTEQGDSAMYLCASTDRGLRETQYFGPGTRLLVL.

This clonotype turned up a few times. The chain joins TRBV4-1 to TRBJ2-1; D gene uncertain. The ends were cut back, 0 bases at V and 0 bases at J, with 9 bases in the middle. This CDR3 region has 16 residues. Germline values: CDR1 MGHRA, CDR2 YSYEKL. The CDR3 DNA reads TGCGCCAGCAGCCAAGAGGGCTCCAGCTCCTACAATGAGCAGTTCTTC. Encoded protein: CASSQEGSSSYNEQFF.